What follows are 23 T cell receptor beta chains derived from one specimen sequenced in a study of control samples from healthy donors and cancer patients. Data came from immunoSEQ multiplex PCR; TCRdb stores just in-frame clones and leaves some out. The table includes around 77,000 clones, over 80% detected once. The sequenced sample consisted of blood. These receptors all come from a woman aged 55-69 years in good health.

The rearrangement joins TRBV27 to TRBJ2-1; 7 positions agree with TRBD1. The CDR3 covers 14 residues. The germline V gene encodes CDR1 MNHEY and CDR2 SMNVEV (reference sequence). The ends lost 2 bases at V and 6 bases at J; junction bases unmatched: 4. The CDR3 bases are TGTGCCAGCAGTTTAAGGGACAGCCCCAATGAGCAGTTCTTC. This encodes CASSLRDSPNEQFF.

The J gene is TRBJ1-3, the V gene TRBV19; D not resolved. From germline, CDR1 is LNHDA and CDR2 SQIVND (reference sequence). The V end lost 2 bases, the J end lost 0 bases, and 5 bases lay between the germline ends. CDR3 length equals 14 residues. Written as DNA, the CDR3 is TGTGCCAGTAGTATACAGAGCTCTGGAAACACCATATATTTT. Protein sequence: CASSIQSSGNTIYF. Full variable domain (outside the CDR3, taken from reference TRBV19 and TRBJ1-3): DGGITQSPKYLFRKEGQNVTLSCEQNLNHDAMYWYRQDPGQGLRLIYYSQIVNDFQKGDIAEGYSVSREKKESFPLTVTSAQKNPTAFYLCASSIQSSGNTIYFGEGSWLTVV.

The chain recombines TRBV5-8 with TRBJ2-7; D perhaps matches TRBD2 (6 bases). The CDR3 spans 14 residues. V was cut by 4 bases and J by 1 base, with 12 bases left in between. The germline gives CDR1 SGHTS, CDR2 YDEGEE. The CDR3 loop reads CASSSTGSSYEQYF. Here the CDR3 DNA reads TGTGCCAGCAGCAGCACCGGGAGTTCCTACGAGCAGTACTTC. Supplemented by reference TRBV5-8 and TRBJ2-7, the full variable domain reads EAGVTQSPTHLIKTRGQQATLRCSPISGHTSVYWYQQALGLGLQFLLWYDEGEERNRGNFPPRFSGRQFPNYSSELNVNALELEDSALYLCASSSTGSSYEQYFGPGTRLTVT.

The chain uses TRBV7-3 and TRBJ2-1; D tentatively fits TRBD1 or TRBD2 (7 bases each). CDR3 length: 13 residues. V dropped 5 bases and J dropped 8 bases, with 13 bases sitting between them. The germline V gene encodes CDR1 SGHTA and CDR2 FQGTGA. In DNA, the CDR3 is TGTGCCAGCAGCCCAGGGGGGGGCGATGAGCAGTTCTTC. It encodes CASSPGGGDEQFF.

The chain links TRBV5-1 to TRBJ1-1, with TRBD1 identical over 7 bases. Germline V lookup: CDR1 SGHRS, CDR2 YFSETQ. The CDR3 loop spans 15 amino acids. The ends lost 0 bases at V and 3 bases at J; junction bases unmatched: 5. The CDR3 DNA sequence: TGCGCCAGCAGCTTGGCGGTTAGGGGGCACACTGAAGCTTTCTTT. Translated: CASSLAVRGHTEAFF.

The J gene is TRBJ2-7, the V gene TRBV21-1; TRBD1, the table's D call, was not compared with the DNA. TRBV21-1 is a pseudogene. This CDR3 has 16 residues. The CDR3 here is CASSKALSGKSYEQYF. CDR3 DNA sequence: TGTGCCAGCAGCAAAGCGCTCTCAGGGAAGTCCTACGAGCAGTACTTC.

The rearrangement links TRBV5-4 to TRBJ2-7; 8 nucleotides line up with TRBD1. Per the germline V gene, CDR1 is SGHNT and CDR2 is YYREEE (reference sequence). The trim removed 4 bases at V and 7 bases at J, leaving 13 bases unmatched. This CDR3 contains 15 residues. The CDR3 DNA sequence: TGTGCCAGCAGCCCGATACAGGGGGTTCTTACGGAGCAGTACTTC. Translated, it gives CASSPIQGVLTEQYF.

The CDR3 DNA follows: TGCGCCAGCGTGTTCGAAGCGGGAAGTAGGGACGAGCAGTACTTC. It yields the protein CASVFEAGSRDEQYF. The chain combines TRBV5-1 with TRBJ2-7; the match to TRBD2 covers 7 bases. This CDR3 has 15 amino acids. The V segment lost 7 bases and the J segment 5 bases; nucleotides outside the gene matches: 15. Germline V CDR1 and CDR2: SGHRS, YFSETQ. The whole variable domain, remainder taken from reference TRBV5-1 and TRBJ2-7, is KAGVTQTPRYLIKTRGQQVTLSCSPISGHRSVSWYQQTPGQGLQFLFEYFSETQRNKGNFPGRFSGRQFSNSRSEMNVSTLELGDSALYLCASVFEAGSRDEQYFGPGTRLTVT.

The chain uses TRBV18 and TRBJ2-1; 7 positions match TRBD2. Germline-derived CDR1 and CDR2 are KGHSH and LQKENI. The J segment lost 1 base and the V segment lost 0 bases, leaving 3 bases of the junction unmatched. CDR3 length: 16 amino acids. CDR3 in DNA: TGTGCCAGCTCACCACCAAGCGGGACTTCCTACAATGAGCAGTTCTTC. Its translation: CASSPPSGTSYNEQFF.

The chain recombines TRBV29-1 with TRBJ2-7; no reliable D call. CDR3 length equals 14 residues. Between the trimmed V and J ends, which lost 6 bases and 0 bases, there was a span of 15 bases. CDR1 is SQVTM, CDR2 ANQGSEA, per germline. The CDR3 spells CSVEPFLGSYEQYF. The CDR3 nucleotides read TGCAGCGTAGAACCGTTTCTGGGCTCCTACGAGCAGTACTTC.

This chain uses TRBV7-9 with TRBJ1-2, with a tentative D call TRBD1 (6 bases). Looked up from germline, CDR1 is SEHNR and CDR2 is FQNEAQ (reference sequence). The CDR3 sequence is 15 residues long. V lost 0 bases to trimming and J lost 8 bases, with 16 bases between them. The chain's CDR3 is CASSLALAQGGGYTF. CDR3 nucleotide sequence: TGTGCCAGCAGCTTAGCGCTGGCACAGGGTGGCGGCTACACCTTC.

J is TRBJ2-1 and V is TRBV19; no clear D. This CDR3 has 14 amino acids. V lost 0 bases and J 7 bases, leaving 10 bases between the germline ends. The germline CDR1 and CDR2 sequences are LNHDA and SQIVND (reference sequence). The CDR3 loop reads CASSIDGSLNEQFF. In DNA, the CDR3 is TGTGCCAGTAGTATAGACGGTAGTTTAAATGAGCAGTTCTTC.

CDR3 in DNA: TGTGCCAGCAGAGGAGGACGGACGAACACCGGGGAGCTGTTTTTT. Residues: CASRGGRTNTGELFF. The J gene is TRBJ2-2, the V gene TRBV2, with D possibly being TRBD2 (5 bases). V was shortened by 6 bases and J by 0 bases, with 11 bases between the two germline ends. CDR1 is SNHLY, CDR2 FYNNEI, per germline. The length of the CDR3 is 15 residues.

This chain connects TRBV6-5 to TRBJ2-7; D not resolved. V was trimmed by 0 bases and J by 0 bases, leaving 9 bases between them. The CDR3 has 15 amino acids. The germline V gene has CDR1 MNHEY and CDR2 SVGAGI. DNA of the CDR3: TGTGCCAGCAGTTACTCGCAGGCGAGCTCCTACGAGCAGTACTTC. Translating it yields CASSYSQASSYEQYF.

The chain has TRBV4-1 and TRBJ1-5; D gene unclear. V was cut by 3 bases and J by 4 bases, with 13 bases left in between. The CDR3 is 15 amino acids. The germline CDR1 and CDR2 sequences are MGHRA and YSYEKL. Written as DNA, the CDR3 is TGCGCCAGCAGCCACCCCGATCGAGGGAATCAGCCCCAGCATTTT. The encoded protein is CASSHPDRGNQPQHF.

V gene TRBV19 combines with J gene TRBJ2-7; TRBD1 aligns across 7 bases. Germline CDR1 is LNHDA and CDR2 is SQIVND (reference sequence). CDR3 length equals 14 residues. Trimming removed 4 bases from V and 2 bases from J; junction bases left unmatched: 5. In DNA, the CDR3 is TGTGCCAGTAGTAGAGGGGGCAGGGCCTACGAGCAGTACTTC. Protein: CASSRGGRAYEQYF. Looking up the rest from reference TRBV19 and TRBJ2-7 gives the full variable domain: DGGITQSPKYLFRKEGQNVTLSCEQNLNHDAMYWYRQDPGQGLRLIYYSQIVNDFQKGDIAEGYSVSREKKESFPLTVTSAQKNPTAFYLCASSRGGRAYEQYFGPGTRLTVT.

The J gene is TRBJ2-7, the V gene TRBV11-2; 10 bases map to TRBD2. Germline lookup yields CDR1 SGHAT and CDR2 FQNNGV. The CDR3 has 14 amino acids. V shed 0 bases, J shed 10 bases, and the junction held 6 bases outside the gene matches. The DNA for the CDR3 is TGTGCCAGCAGCTTAGATACCGGGACTAGCGCCCAGTACTTC. It codes for CASSLDTGTSAQYF.

This clone was counted a single time. The chain has TRBV15 and TRBJ1-5; D may be TRBD1 (6 bases). Germline V gives CDR1 LNHNV, CDR2 YYDKDF (reference sequence). This CDR3 is built from 16 residues. V shed 1 base and J shed 4 bases, with 14 bases lying between them. CDR3: CATSRVRTDRNQPQHF. CDR3 coding DNA: TGTGCCACCAGCAGAGTAAGGACAGACAGGAATCAGCCCCAGCATTTT. Filled out from reference TRBV15 and TRBJ1-5, the complete variable domain reads DAMVIQNPRYQVTQFGKPVTLSCSQTLNHNVMYWYQQKSSQAPKLLFHYYDKDFNNEADTPDNFQSRRPNTSFCFLDIRSPGLGDTAMYLCATSRVRTDRNQPQHFGDGTRLSIL.

This chain joins TRBV30 and TRBJ1-5; D ambiguous. Per the germline V gene, CDR1 is GTSNPN and CDR2 is SVGIG (reference sequence). The CDR3 consists of 15 residues. With 3 bases removed from V and 0 bases from J, the gap between germline ends came to 12 bases. The DNA of the CDR3 is TGTGCCTGGAGACCTTCACATTATAGCAATCAGCCCCAGCATTTT. Protein product: CAWRPSHYSNQPQHF.

This sequence joins TRBV6-2 or TRBV6-3 and TRBJ1-1, with a weak D call TRBD1 (5 bases). Germline values: CDR1 MNHEY, CDR2 SVGEGT. The CDR3 runs to 15 residues. The V end was cut by 1 base, the J end by 4 bases, with 13 bases between. The CDR3 sequence is CASSYYQVQGTEAFF. CDR3 DNA: TGTGCCAGCAGTTACTACCAGGTCCAGGGCACTGAAGCTTTCTTT.

This clone has a single count. CDR3 nucleotide sequence: TGCAGTGCTAGTGAACAGGGGGCAAGGGGTGGCTACACCTTC. This translates into CSASEQGARGGYTF. The gene calls are TRBV20-1 and TRBJ1-2; 9 bases align to TRBD1. The CDR3 extends over 14 amino acids. V lost 3 bases, J lost 7 bases, and 9 bases stayed unmatched. Germline V gene sequence: CDR1 DFQATT, CDR2 SNEGSKA (reference sequence).

The chain couples TRBV2 to TRBJ2-5, with D hard to call. V was pared by 7 bases and J by 5 bases, with 11 bases between. This CDR3 comprises 12 residues. The germline V gene encodes CDR1 SNHLY and CDR2 FYNNEI. DNA of the CDR3: TGTGCCAGCACTTTTAACACGGAGACCCAGTACTTC. This sequence encodes CASTFNTETQYF.

With regard to this clone: The junction shows a germline mismatch at one end, possibly a read error. This chain connects TRBV7-7 to TRBJ2-5, with TRBD2 as a possible D gene (6 bases). The CDR3 extends over 13 amino acids. Per germline, CDR1 SSHAT and CDR2 FNYEAQ (reference sequence). Here the CDR3 reads CASSLADQETQYF. CDR3 nucleotides: TGTGCTAGCAGCTTAGCGGACCAAGAGACCCAGTACTTC.